This TCR beta chain was sequenced for a study of technical replicates of blood from a handful of donors. CDR1 is MGHDK, CDR2 SYGVNS, per germline. The CDR3 runs 14 residues. Germline trimming cut 6 bases from V and 6 bases from J; bases unmatched to any gene: 5. Profiled with immunoSEQ multiplex PCR; TCRdb holds only in-frame clones, not every one. This repertoire shows approximately 100,000 clones, approximately 96% found once; its top ten account for roughly 0.21%. The V gene is TRBV25-1, the J gene TRBJ2-1; 10 bases are a match to TRBD2. This receptor was obtained from a human donor in good health. Specimen: T cells isolated from PBMCs. The CDR3 DNA reads TGTGCCAGCAGCCCTAGCGGGGGCTTCAATGAGCAGTTCTTC. Protein sequence: CASSPSGGFNEQFF.